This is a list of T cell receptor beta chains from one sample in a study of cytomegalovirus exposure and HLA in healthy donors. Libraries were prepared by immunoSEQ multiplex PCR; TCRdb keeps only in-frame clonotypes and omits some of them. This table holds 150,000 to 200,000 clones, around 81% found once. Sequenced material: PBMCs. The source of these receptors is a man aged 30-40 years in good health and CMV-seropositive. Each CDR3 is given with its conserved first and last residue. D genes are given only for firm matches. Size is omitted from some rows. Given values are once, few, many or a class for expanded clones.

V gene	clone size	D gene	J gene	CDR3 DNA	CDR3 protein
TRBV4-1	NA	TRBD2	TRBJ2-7	TGCGCCAGCAGCCACACGACGAGCGGGGGGTACGAGCAGTACTTC	CASSHTTSGGYEQYF
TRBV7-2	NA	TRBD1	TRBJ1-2	TGTGCCAGCAGCTTTACGACAGGGGGAAGTAACTATGGCTACACCTTC	CASSFTTGGSNYGYTF
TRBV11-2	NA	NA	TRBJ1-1	TGTGCCAGCAGCTTAGAAGGGGCGATGGTGAACACTGAAGCTTTCTTT	CASSLEGAMVNTEAFF
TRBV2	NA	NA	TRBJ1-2	TGTGCCAGCAGTGAATCTGACTATGGCTACACCTTC	CASSESDYGYTF
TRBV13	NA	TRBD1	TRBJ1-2	TGTGCCAGCAGCCGGGACAGGGGACCCTATGGCTACACCTTC	CASSRDRGPYGYTF
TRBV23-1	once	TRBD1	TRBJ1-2	TGCGCCAGCAGTCAATCGGGGGGGACAGGGGGCATCTATGGCTACACCTTC	CASSQSGGTGGIYGYTF
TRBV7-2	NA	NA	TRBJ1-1	TGTGCCAGCAGCTTAGGAGGGGGTGGCACTGAAGCTTTCTTT	CASSLGGGGTEAFF
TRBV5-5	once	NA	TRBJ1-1	TGTGCCAGCAGCTTATCAGTTGTTAACACTGAAGCTTTCTTT	CASSLSVVNTEAFF
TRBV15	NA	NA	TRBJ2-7	TGTGCCACCAGCAGCCGAACAGGGATGGGTTTCAACGAGCAGTACTTC	CATSSRTGMGFNEQYF
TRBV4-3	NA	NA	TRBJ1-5	TGCGCCAGCAGCCAAGATAGGGGGGGTTATCAGCCCCAGCATTTT	CASSQDRGGYQPQHF
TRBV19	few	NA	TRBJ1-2	TGTGCCAGTAGACCAGCGGCGTCCCTCTATGGCTACACCTTC	CASRPAASLYGYTF
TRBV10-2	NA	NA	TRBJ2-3	TGCGCCAGCAATGACGCCCAGGGAGATACGCAGTATTTT	CASNDAQGDTQYF
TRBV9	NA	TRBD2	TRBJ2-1	TGTGCCAGCAGCGCAAGGGGTGACCTAGCGGGGGGAGGCAATGAGCAGTTCTTC	CASSARGDLAGGGNEQFF
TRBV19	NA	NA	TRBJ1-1	TGTGCCAGTAGTATAGGGGCAGGGCATTACACTGAAGCTTTCTTT	CASSIGAGHYTEAFF
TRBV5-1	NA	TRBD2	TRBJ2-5	TGCGCCAGCATGGAGGCACTAGCGGGGGGCTGGGAGACCCAGTACTTC	CASMEALAGGWETQYF
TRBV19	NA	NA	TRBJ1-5	TGTGCCACCACAACGGGGGTCATATCCCGAGGAGATCAGCCCCAGCATTTT	CATTTGVISRGDQPQHF
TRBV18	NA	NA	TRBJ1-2	TGTGCCAGCTCACCCCGTAGTCAGCGGGGCTTTGGCTACACCTTC	CASSPRSQRGFGYTF
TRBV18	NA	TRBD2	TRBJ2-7	TGTGCCAGCTCACCCCGGACTAGCTTTTACGACGAGCAGTACTTC	CASSPRTSFYDEQYF
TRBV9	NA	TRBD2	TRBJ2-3	TGTGCCAGCAGCCGCCTGGGGGGGGACCTTAGCACAGATACGCAGTATTTT	CASSRLGGDLSTDTQYF
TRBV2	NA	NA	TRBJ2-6	TGTGCCAGCCTAGGACAGCGCGGGGCCAACGTCCTGACTTTC	CASLGQRGANVLTF
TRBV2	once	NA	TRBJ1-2	TGTGCCAGCAGGATAGCGGGGGGGGGCAACTATGGCTACACCTTC	CASRIAGGGNYGYTF
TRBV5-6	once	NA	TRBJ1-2	TGTGCCAGCAGCAATGGCAGGGTCGACTATGGCTACACCTTC	CASSNGRVDYGYTF
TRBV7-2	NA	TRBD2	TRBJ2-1	TGTGCCAGCAGCTTAGGAAGAGGACTAGCACACAATGAGCAGTTCTTC	CASSLGRGLAHNEQFF
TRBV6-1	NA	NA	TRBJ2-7	TGTGCCAGCCTAACAGGGATAGAGCAGTACTTC	CASLTGIEQYF
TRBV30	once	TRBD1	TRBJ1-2	TGTGCCTGGAGTAGCAGGGGGGTAATTGGCTACACCTTC	CAWSSRGVIGYTF
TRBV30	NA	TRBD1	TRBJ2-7	TGTGCCTGGAGTGGGGGACAGTTTTACGAGCAGTACTTC	CAWSGGQFYEQYF
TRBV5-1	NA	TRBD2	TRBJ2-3	TGCGCCAGCAGCACCTGGACTAGCGGCACAGATACGCAGTATTTT	CASSTWTSGTDTQYF
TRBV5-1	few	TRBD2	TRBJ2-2	TGCGCCAGCAGCTTGTCCGCGGGGGCCGGGGAGCTGTTTTTT	CASSLSAGAGELFF
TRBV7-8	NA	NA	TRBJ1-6	TGTGCCAGCAGCTTATTGCAGGGGTCCTTAGGAAATTCACCCCTCCACTTT	CASSLLQGSLGNSPLHF
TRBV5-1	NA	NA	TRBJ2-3	TGCGCCAGCAGTACGACGGGACACTCCACAGATACGCAGTATTTT	CASSTTGHSTDTQYF
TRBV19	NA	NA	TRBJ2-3	TGTGCCAGTAGTCCGTCCACGGGATCCAGGAGCACAGATACGCAGTATTTT	CASSPSTGSRSTDTQYF
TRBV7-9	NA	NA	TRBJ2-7	TGTGCCAGCAGCTTACGGGGGAAAAAGGACGAGCAGTACTTC	CASSLRGKKDEQYF
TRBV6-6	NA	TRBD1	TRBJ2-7	TGTGCCACCGGCTTTGGACAGGGAAGGAGGTACGAGCAGTACTTC	CATGFGQGRRYEQYF
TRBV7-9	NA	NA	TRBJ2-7	TGTGCCAGCAGCTACGGTGGGGCCGCCTACGAGCAGTACTTC	CASSYGGAAYEQYF
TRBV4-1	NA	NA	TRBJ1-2	TGCGCCAGCAGCCAAGAGGACAGTAATTTGGGCTATGGCTACACCTTC	CASSQEDSNLGYGYTF
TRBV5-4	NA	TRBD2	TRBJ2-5	TGTGCCAGCAGCTCTGGGACTAGCGGGCAAGAGACCCAGTACTTC	CASSSGTSGQETQYF
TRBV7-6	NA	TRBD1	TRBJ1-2	TGTGCCAGCAGCTCCTATACGGGGACAGGGGGGAATGGCTACACCTTC	CASSSYTGTGGNGYTF
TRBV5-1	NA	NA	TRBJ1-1	TGCGCCAGCAGCTTGGAACAGGGCTACTCTGAAGCTTTCTTT	CASSLEQGYSEAFF
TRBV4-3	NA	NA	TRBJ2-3	TGCGCCAGCAGCCCCAACCCGAGCGGCGGGGGCGTTCGAGATACGCAGTATTTT	CASSPNPSGGGVRDTQYF
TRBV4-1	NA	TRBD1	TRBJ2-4	TGCGCCAGCAGCCACAACTCGGACAGGATGAAAAACATTCAGTACTTC	CASSHNSDRMKNIQYF
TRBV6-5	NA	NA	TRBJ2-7	TGTGCCAGCAGTTACTCGTCCAGGGGGGCGTACGAGCAGTACTTC	CASSYSSRGAYEQYF
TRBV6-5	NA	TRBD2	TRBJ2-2	TGTGCCAGCAGTTACTGGCTAGCGGGGTCCACCGGGGAGCTGTTTTTT	CASSYWLAGSTGELFF
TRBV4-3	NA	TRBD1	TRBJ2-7	TGCGCCAGCAGCCCCCAGGGGGCCCTTTTGGACGAGCAGTACTTC	CASSPQGALLDEQYF
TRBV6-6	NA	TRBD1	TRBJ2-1	TGTGCCAGCGGCCCCGGGACAGGGGATTACAATGAGCAGTTCTTC	CASGPGTGDYNEQFF
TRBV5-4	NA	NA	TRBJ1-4	TGTGCCAGCAGCTTGGCCGGTGGTTCTAATGAAAAACTGTTTTTT	CASSLAGGSNEKLFF